The clone carrying this T cell receptor (beta chain) was seen repeatedly, ten times or more. Its specificity is not known. These data are taken from a study of human T cells and chemical hapten exposure. Study-wide points: Patch test score was positively correlated with the counts of PT1 expanded TCRs. Expanded TCR sets contained significantly more large CDR3 similarity clusters than controls.

Between the trimmed V and J ends, which lost 3 bases and 3 bases, there was a span of 3 bases. The CDR3 covers 11 residues. The V gene's germline CDR1 is MGHDK and CDR2 SYGVNS. Time point specified: patch test 2, 6 weeks after DPC sensitization. Treatment indicated: therapeutic diphenylcyclopropenone sensitization with weekly scalp DPC. Blood draws preceded each patch test application. Those who donated were patients with alopecia, 18 to 70 years of age, and suitable for DPC. TCRdb reanalysed the RACE reads using MiXCR and keeps one entry per CDR3 protein. In the table there are about 40,000 distinct CDR3 sequences, 8.9% of which are singletons.

The specimen was whole blood, collected in connection with sensitization to the hapten diphenylcyclopropenone (DPC). The V and J genes are TRBV25-1 and TRBJ2-7; D unclear. This receptor was taken from a woman in her thirties or forties with alopecia areata. Some clones in this sample may be carry-over from other donors' samples. CDR3 in DNA: TGTGCCAGCAGTGAGAACTACGAGCAGTACTTC. Translated, it gives CASSENYEQYF.